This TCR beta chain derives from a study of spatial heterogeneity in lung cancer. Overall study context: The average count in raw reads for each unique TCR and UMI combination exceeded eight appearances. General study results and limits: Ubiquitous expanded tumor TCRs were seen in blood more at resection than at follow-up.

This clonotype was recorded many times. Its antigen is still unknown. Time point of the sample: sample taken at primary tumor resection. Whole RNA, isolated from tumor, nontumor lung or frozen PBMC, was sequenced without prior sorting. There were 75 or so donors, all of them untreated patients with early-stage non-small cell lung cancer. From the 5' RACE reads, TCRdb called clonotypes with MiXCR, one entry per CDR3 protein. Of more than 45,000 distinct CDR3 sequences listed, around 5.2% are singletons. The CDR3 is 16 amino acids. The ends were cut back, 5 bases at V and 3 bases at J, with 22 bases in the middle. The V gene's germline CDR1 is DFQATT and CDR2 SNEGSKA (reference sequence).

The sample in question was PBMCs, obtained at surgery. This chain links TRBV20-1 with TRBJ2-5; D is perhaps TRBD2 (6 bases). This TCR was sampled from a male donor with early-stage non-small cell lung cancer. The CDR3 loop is CSAGLSRPSGEETQYF. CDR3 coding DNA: TGCAGTGCTGGTCTGAGTAGGCCTTCGGGGGAAGAGACCCAGTACTTC.